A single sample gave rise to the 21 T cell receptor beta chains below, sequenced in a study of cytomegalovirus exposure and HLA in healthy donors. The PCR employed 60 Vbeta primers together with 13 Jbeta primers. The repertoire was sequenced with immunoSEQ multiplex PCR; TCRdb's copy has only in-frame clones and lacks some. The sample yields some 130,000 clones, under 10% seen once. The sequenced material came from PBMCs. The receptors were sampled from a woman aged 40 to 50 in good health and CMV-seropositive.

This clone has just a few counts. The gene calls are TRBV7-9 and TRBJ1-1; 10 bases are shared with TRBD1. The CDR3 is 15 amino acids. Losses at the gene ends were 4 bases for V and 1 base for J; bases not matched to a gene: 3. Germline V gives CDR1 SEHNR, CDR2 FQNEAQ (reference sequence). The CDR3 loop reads CASSSRDRGNTEAFF. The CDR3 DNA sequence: TGTGCCAGCAGCTCGAGGGACAGGGGGAACACTGAAGCTTTCTTT.

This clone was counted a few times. The CDR3 protein is CASSSARTSSYNEQFF. As DNA, the CDR3 is TGTGCCAGCAGCTCAGCCCGGACTAGCTCCTACAATGAGCAGTTCTTC. The chain recombines TRBV11-3 with TRBJ2-1; TRBD2 matches 7 bases. Germline CDR1 and CDR2: SGHNT and YENEEA. With V trimmed by 4 bases and J by 0 bases, 6 bases remained unmatched. The CDR3 has 16 residues.

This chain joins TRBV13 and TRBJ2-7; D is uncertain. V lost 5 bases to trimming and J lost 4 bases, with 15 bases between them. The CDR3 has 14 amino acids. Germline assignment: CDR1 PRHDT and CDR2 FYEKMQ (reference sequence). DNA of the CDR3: TGTGCCAGCAGCCCCCGCCCTAGGAGTTACGAGCAGTACTTC. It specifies CASSPRPRSYEQYF.

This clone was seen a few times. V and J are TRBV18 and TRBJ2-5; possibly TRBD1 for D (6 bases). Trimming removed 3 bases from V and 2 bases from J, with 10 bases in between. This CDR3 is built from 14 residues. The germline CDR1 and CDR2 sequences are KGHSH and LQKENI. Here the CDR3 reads CASSPRGLQETQYF. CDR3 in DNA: TGTGCCAGCTCACCCAGGGGATTACAAGAGACCCAGTACTTC.

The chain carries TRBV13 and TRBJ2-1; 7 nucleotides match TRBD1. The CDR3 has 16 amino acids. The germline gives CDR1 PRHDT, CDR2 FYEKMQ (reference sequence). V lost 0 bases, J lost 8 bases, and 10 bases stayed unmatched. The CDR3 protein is CASSLGEAGGMYEQFF. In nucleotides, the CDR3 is TGTGCCAGCAGCTTAGGCGAGGCAGGGGGAATGTATGAGCAGTTCTTC.

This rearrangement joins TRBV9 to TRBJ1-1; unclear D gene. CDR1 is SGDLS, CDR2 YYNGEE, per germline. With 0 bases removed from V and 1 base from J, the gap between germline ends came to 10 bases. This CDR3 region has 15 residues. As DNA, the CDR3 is TGTGCCAGCAGCGTAGGGTCAGACAAGAACACTGAAGCTTTCTTT. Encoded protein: CASSVGSDKNTEAFF.

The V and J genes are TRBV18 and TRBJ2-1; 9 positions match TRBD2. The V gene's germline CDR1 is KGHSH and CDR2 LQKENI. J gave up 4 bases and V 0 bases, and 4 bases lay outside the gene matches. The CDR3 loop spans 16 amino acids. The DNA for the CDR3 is TGTGCCAGCTCACCACCGAGCGGGGGGCGATACAATGAGCAGTTCTTC. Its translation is CASSPPSGGRYNEQFF.

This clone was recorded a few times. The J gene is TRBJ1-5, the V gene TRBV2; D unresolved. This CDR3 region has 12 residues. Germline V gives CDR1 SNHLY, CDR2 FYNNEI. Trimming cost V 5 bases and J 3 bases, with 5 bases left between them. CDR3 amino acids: CASSPVNQPQHF. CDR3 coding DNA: TGTGCCAGCAGTCCGGTCAATCAGCCCCAGCATTTT.

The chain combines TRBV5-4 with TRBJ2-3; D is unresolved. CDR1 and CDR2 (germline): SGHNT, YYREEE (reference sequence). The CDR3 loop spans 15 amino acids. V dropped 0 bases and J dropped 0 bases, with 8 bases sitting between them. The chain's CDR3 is CASSLGLVSTDTQYF. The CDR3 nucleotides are TGTGCCAGCAGCTTGGGACTGGTGAGCACAGATACGCAGTATTTT.

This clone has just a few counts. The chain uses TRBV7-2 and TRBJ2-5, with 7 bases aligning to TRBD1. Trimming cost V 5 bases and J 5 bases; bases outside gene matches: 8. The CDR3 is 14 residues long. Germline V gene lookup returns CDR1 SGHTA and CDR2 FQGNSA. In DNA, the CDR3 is TGTGCCAGCAGCCACCAAGGGGGCGCCGAGACCCAGTACTTC. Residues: CASSHQGGAETQYF.

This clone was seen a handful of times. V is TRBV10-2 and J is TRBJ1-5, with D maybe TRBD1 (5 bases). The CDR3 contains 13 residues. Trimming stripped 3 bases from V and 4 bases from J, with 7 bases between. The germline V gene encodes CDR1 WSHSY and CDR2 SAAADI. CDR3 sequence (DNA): TGCGCCAGCAGTGAAACAGGAAATCAGCCCCAGCATTTT. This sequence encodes CASSETGNQPQHF.

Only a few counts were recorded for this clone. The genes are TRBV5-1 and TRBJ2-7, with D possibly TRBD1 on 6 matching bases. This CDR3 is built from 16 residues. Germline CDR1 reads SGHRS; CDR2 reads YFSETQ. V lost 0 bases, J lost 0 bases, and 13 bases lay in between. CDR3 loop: CASSLGTTGYSYEQYF. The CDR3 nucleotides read TGCGCCAGCAGCTTGGGCACGACAGGCTACTCCTACGAGCAGTACTTC.

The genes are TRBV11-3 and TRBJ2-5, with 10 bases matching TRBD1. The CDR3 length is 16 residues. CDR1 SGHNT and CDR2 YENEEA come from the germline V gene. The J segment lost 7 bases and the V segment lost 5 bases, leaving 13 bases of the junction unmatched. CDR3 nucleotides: TGTGCCAGCAGCCAGCCTGACAGGGGGCGCGCGGGGACCCAGTACTTC. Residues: CASSQPDRGRAGTQYF.

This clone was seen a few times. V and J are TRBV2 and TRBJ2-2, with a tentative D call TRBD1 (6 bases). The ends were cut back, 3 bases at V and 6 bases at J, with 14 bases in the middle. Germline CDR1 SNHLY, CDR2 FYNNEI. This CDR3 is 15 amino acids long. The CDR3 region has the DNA TGTGCCAGCAGTGACTCCGGGACAAGGGCCGGGGAGCTGTTTTTT. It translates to CASSDSGTRAGELFF.

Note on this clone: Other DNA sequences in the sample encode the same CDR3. Here the CDR3 reads CASSFQGSTEAFF. In DNA, the CDR3 is TGTGCCAGCAGCTTTCAGGGGAGCACTGAAGCTTTCTTT. The V gene is TRBV7-2, the J gene TRBJ1-1, with D possibly TRBD1 on 6 matching bases. Germline V gives CDR1 SGHTA, CDR2 FQGNSA. V lost 3 bases and J 4 bases, leaving 9 bases between the germline ends. The CDR3 covers 13 residues.

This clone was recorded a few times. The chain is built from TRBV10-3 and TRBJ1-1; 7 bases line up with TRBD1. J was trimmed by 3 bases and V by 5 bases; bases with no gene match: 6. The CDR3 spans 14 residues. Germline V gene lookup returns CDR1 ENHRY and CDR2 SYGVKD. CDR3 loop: CAISLTGVDTEAFF. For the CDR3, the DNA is TGTGCCATCAGTTTAACAGGGGTGGACACTGAAGCTTTCTTT.

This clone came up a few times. The CDR3 reads CASSEFRQTNQPQHF. As DNA, the CDR3 is TGTGCCAGCAGTGAGTTTAGACAGACTAATCAGCCCCAGCATTTT. The chain uses TRBV2 and TRBJ1-5; D is possibly TRBD1 (5 bases). Germline V gene lookup returns CDR1 SNHLY and CDR2 FYNNEI. This CDR3 is built from 15 residues. Trimming stripped 3 bases from V and 4 bases from J, with 13 bases between.

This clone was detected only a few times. The CDR3 spells CASSSTGPGTQYF. CDR3 nucleotides: TGTGCCAGCAGCTCGACAGGGCCGGGAACCCAGTACTTC. The gene calls are TRBV5-6 and TRBJ2-5, with 7 positions matching TRBD1. The CDR3 length is 13 residues. Germline V gives CDR1 SGHDT, CDR2 YYEEEE. The V gene end was trimmed by 3 bases and the J gene end by 8 bases; junction bases not matched to a gene: 7.

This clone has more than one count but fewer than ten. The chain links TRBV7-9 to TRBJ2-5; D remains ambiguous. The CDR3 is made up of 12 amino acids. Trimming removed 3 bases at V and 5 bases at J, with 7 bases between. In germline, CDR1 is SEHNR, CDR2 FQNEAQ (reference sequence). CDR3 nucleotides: TGTGCCAGCAGCTTCGTCCCGGAGACCCAGTACTTC. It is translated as CASSFVPETQYF.

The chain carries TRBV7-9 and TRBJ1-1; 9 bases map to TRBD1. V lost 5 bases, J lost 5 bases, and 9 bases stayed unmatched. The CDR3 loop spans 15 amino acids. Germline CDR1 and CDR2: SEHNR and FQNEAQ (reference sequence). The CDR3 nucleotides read TGTGCCAGCAGCCCTGTGAGGACAGGGGCAACTGAAGCTTTCTTT. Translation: CASSPVRTGATEAFF.

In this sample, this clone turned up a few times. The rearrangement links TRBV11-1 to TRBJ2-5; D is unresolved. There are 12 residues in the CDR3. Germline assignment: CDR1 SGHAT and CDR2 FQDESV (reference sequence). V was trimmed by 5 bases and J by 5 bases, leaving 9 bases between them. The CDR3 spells CASSHAEETQYF. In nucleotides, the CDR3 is TGTGCCAGCAGCCATGCTGAGGAGACCCAGTACTTC.